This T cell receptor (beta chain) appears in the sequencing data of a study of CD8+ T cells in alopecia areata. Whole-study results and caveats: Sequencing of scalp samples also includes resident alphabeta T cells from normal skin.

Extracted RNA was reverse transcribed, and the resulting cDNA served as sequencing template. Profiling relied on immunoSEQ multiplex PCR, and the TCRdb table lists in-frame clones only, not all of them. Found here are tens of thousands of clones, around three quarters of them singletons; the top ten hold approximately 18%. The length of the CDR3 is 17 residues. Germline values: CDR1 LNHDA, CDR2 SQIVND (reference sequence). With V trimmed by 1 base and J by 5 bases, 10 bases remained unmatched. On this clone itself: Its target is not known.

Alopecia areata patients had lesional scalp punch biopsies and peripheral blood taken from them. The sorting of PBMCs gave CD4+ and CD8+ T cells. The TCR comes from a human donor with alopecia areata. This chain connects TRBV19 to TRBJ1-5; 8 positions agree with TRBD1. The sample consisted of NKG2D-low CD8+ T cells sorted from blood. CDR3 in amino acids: CASSIVVYRGTHQPQHF. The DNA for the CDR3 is TGTGCCAGTAGTATAGTTGTGTACAGGGGGACTCATCAGCCCCAGCATTTT.